This TCR beta chain was recovered during a study of CD8+CD57+ T cells in acquired aplastic anemia. At the level of the study: Around 3.5 ug was the average amount of DNA from sorted CD4+ and CD8+ cells.

The CDR3 spans 14 residues. The V gene's germline CDR1 is DFQATT and CDR2 SNEGSKA (reference sequence). V gave up 6 bases and J gave up 0 bases, with 11 bases separating them. This clonotype came up many times. Profiling of TCR beta VDJ combinations and CDR3 sequences used genomic DNA as template. MiXCR, run by TCRdb on the reads, gives a single entry per CDR3 protein. The table records about 420,000 distinct CDR3 sequences, roughly 68% of them present only once. The V and J genes are TRBV20-1 and TRBJ2-2, with unresolved D. Sequenced sample: sorted CD4+, CD8+, or CD8+CD57+ T cells (not recorded which) from PBMCs. This TCR derives from a human donor in good health, serving as a control. This CDR3 is CSALRATNTGELFF. The CDR3 bases are TGCAGTGCACTCCGGGCAACGAACACCGGGGAGCTGTTTTTT.